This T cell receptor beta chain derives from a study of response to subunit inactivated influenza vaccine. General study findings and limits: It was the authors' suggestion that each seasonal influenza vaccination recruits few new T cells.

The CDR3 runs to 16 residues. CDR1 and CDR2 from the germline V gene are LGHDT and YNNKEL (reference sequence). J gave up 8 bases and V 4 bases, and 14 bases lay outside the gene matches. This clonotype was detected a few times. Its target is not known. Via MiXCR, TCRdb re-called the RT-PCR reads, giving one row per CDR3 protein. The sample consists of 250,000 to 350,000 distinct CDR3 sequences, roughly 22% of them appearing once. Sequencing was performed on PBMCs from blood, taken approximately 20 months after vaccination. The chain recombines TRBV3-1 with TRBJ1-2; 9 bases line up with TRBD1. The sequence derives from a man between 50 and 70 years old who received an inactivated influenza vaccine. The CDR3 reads CASSPTTGQGKGGYTF. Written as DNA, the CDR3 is TGTGCCAGCAGCCCAACCACCGGACAGGGGAAAGGCGGCTACACCTTC.